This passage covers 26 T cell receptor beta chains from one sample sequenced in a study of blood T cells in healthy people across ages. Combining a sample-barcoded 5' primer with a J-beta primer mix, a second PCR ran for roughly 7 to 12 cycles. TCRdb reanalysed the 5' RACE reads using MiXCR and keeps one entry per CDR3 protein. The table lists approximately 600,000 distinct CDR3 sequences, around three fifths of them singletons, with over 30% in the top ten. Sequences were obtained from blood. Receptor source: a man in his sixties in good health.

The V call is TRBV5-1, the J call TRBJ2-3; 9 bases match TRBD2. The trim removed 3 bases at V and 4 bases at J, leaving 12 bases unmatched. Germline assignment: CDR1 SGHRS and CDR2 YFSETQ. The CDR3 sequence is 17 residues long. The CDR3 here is CASSSRGKAGGSDTQYF. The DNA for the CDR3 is TGCGCCAGCAGCTCCCGGGGAAAAGCGGGGGGTTCAGATACGCAGTATTTT.

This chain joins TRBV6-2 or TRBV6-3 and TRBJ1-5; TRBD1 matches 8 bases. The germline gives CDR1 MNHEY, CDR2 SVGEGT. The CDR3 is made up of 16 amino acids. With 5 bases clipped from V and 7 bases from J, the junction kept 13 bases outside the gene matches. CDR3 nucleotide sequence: TGTGCCAGCAGTCCATCCCGGACAGGGCTGGGACAGCCCCAGCATTTT. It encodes CASSPSRTGLGQPQHF.

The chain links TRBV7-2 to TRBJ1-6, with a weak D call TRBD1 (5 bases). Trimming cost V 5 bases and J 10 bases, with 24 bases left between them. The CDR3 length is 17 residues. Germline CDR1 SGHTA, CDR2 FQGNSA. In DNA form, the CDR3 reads TGTACCAGCAGCGTCTCGGGGCAGTCGGGGACGTCGTCACCCCTCCACTTT. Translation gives CTSSVSGQSGTSSPLHF.

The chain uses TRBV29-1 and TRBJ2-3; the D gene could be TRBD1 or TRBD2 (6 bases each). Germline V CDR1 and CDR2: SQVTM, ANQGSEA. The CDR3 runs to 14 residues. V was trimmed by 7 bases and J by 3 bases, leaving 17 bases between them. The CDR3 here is CSGARGPITDTQYF. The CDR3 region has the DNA TGCAGCGGGGCCCGGGGGCCGATTACAGATACGCAGTATTTT.

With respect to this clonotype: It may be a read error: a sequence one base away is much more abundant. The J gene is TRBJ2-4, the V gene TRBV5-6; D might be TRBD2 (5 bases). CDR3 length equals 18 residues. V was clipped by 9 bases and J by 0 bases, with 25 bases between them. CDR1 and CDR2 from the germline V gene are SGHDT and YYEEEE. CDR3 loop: CANITRGLYQLAKNIQYF. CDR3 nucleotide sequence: TGTGCCAACATCACCCGCGGACTCTATCAACTAGCCAAAAACATTCAGTACTTC.

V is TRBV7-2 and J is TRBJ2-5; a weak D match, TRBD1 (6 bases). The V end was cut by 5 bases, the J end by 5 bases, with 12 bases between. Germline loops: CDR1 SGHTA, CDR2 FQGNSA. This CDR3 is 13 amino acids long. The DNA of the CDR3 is TGTGCCAGCAGCCACCCAGGGGTGGAGACCCAGTACTTC. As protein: CASSHPGVETQYF.

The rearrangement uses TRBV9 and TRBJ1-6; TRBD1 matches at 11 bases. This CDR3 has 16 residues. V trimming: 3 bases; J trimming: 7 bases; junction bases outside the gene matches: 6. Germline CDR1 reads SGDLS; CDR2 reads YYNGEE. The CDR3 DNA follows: TGTGCCAGCAGCGCCGGGACAGGGGGGTGGAATTCACCCCTCCACTTT. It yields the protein CASSAGTGGWNSPLHF.

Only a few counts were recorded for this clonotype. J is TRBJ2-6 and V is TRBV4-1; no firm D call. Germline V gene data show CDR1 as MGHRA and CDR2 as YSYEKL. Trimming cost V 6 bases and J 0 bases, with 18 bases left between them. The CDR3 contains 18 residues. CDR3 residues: CASRRAMAGNSGANVLTF. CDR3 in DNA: TGCGCCAGCAGGCGAGCTATGGCAGGCAACTCTGGGGCCAACGTCCTGACTTTC.

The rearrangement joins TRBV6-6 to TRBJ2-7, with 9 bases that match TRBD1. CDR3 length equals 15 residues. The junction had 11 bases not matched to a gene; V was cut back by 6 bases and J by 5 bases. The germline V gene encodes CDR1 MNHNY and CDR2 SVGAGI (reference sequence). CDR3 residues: CASREREGQGNEQYF. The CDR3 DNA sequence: TGTGCCAGCAGGGAACGAGAAGGACAGGGGAACGAGCAGTACTTC.

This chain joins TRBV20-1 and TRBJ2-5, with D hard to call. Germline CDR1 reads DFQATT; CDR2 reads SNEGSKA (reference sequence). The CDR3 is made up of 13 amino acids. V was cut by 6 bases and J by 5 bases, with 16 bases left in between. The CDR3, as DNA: TGCAGTGCCCCGCGCCCCGGCGGTGAGACCCAGTACTTC. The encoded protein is CSAPRPGGETQYF.

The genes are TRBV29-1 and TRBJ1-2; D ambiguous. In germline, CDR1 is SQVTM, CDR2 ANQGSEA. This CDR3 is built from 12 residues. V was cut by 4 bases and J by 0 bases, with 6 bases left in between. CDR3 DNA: TGCAGCGTTGGGGTTTCTAACTATGGCTACACCTTC. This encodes CSVGVSNYGYTF.

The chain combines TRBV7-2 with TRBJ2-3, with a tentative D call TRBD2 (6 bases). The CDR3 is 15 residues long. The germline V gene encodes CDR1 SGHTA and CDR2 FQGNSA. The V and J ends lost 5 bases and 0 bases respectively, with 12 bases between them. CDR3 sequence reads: CASSPRAGSTDTQYF. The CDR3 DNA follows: TGTGCCAGCAGCCCACGGGCGGGGAGCACAGATACGCAGTATTTT.

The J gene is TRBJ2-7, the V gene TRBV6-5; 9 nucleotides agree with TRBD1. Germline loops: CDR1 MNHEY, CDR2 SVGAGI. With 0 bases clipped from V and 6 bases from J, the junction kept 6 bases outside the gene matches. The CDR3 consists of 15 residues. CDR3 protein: CASSYSRGQGCEQYF. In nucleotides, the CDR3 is TGTGCCAGCAGTTACTCGAGGGGACAGGGTTGCGAGCAGTACTTC.

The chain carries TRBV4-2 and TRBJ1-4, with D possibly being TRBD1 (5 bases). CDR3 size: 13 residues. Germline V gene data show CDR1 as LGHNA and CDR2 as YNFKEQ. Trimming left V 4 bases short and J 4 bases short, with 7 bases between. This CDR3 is CASSLRGNEKLFF. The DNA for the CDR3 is TGTGCCAGCAGCCTAAGGGGTAATGAAAAACTGTTTTTT.

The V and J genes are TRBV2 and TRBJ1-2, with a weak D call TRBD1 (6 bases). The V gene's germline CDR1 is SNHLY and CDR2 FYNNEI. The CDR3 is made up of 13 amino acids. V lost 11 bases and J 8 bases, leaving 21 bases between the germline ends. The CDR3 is CAGRRGVGSGYTF. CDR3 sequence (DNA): TGTGCCGGAAGGAGGGGGGTTGGGTCGGGCTACACCTTC.

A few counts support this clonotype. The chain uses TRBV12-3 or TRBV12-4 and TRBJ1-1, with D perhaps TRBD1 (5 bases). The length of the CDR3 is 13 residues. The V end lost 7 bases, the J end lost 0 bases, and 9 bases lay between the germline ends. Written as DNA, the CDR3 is TGTGCCAGCAAACGACAGATGAACACTGAAGCTTTCTTT. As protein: CASKRQMNTEAFF.

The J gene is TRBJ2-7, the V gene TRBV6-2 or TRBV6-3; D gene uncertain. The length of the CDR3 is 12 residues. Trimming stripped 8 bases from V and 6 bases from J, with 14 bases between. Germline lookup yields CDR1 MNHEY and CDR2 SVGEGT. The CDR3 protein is CASSPEDGEQYF. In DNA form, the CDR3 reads TGTGCCAGCTCGCCCGAAGATGGCGAGCAGTACTTC.

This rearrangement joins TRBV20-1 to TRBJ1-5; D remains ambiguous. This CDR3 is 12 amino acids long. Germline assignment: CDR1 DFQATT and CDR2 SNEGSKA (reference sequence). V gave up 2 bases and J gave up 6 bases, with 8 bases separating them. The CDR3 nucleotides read TGCAGTGCTAGAACGTGGGGTCAGCCCCAGCATTTT. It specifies CSARTWGQPQHF.

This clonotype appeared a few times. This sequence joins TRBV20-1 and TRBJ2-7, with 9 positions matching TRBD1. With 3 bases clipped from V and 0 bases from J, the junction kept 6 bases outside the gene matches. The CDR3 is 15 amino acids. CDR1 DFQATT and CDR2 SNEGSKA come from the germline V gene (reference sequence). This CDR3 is CSASTGGGISYEQYF. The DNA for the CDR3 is TGCAGTGCTAGTACAGGGGGCGGTATCTCCTACGAGCAGTACTTC.

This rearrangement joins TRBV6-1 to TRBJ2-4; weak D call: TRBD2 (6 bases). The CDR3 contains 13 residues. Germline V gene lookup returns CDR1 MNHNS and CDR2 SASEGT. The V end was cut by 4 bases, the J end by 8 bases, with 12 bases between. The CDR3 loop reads CASSARGSDIQYF. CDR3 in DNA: TGTGCCAGCAGTGCCCGGGGGTCGGACATTCAGTACTTC.

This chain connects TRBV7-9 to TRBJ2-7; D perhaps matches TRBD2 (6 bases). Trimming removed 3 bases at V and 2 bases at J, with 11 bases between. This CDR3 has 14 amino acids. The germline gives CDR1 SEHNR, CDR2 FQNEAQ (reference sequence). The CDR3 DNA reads TGTGCCAGCAGCTTTTACGGGGGTGCCTACGAGCAGTACTTC. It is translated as CASSFYGGAYEQYF. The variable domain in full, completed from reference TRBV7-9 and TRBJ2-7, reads DTGVSQNPRHKITKRGQNVTFRCDPISEHNRLYWYRQTLGQGPEFLTYFQNEAQLEKSRLLSDRFSAERPKGSFSTLEIQRTEQGDSAMYLCASSFYGGAYEQYFGPGTRLTVT.

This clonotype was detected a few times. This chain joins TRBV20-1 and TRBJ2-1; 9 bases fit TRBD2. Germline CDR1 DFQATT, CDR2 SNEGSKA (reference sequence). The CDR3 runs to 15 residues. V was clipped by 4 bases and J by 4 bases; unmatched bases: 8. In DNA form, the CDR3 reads TGCAGTGCTACGCCCCCAGCGGGGGGTTACAATGAGCAGTTCTTC. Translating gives CSATPPAGGYNEQFF.

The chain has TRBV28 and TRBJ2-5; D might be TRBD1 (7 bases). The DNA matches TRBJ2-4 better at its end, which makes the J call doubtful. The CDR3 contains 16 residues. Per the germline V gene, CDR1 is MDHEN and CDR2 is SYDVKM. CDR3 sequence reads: CASSSQTGRRENIQYF. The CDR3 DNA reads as TGTGCCAGCAGTTCCCAGACAGGGCGGAGGGAAAACATTCAGTACTTC.

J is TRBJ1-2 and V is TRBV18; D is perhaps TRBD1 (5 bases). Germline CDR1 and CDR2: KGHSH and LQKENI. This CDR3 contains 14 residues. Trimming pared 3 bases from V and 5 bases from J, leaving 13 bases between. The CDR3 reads CASSPRGVQYGYTF. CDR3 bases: TGTGCCAGCTCACCGCGGGGGGTACAATATGGCTACACCTTC.

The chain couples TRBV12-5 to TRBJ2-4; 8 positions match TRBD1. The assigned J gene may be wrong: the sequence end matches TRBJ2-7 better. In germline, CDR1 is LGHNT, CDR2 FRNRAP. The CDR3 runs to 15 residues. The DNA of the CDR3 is TGTGCTAGTGGTCGACCGGGACAGGCTTCCTACGAGCAGTACTTC. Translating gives CASGRPGQASYEQYF.

In DNA, the CDR3 is TGTGCCAGCAGCCCTGGGCTGGGACAGGGGGCGCCGAACACCGGGGAGCTGTTTTTT. The encoded protein is CASSPGLGQGAPNTGELFF. The V and J genes are TRBV7-6 and TRBJ2-2; 12 positions match TRBD1. Germline V CDR1 and CDR2: SGHVS, FNYEAQ. Germline trimming cut 5 bases from V and 0 bases from J; bases unmatched to any gene: 10. The CDR3 loop spans 19 amino acids. Combining the CDR3 with reference TRBV7-6 and TRBJ2-2 gives the whole variable domain GAGVSQSPRYKVTKRGQDVALRCDPISGHVSLYWYRQALGQGPEFLTYFNYEAQQDKSGLPNDRFSAERPEGSISTLTIQRTEQRDSAMYRCASSPGLGQGAPNTGELFFGEGSRLTVL.